This TCR beta chain was sequenced in a study of T cells in Graves' hyperthyroidism and ophthalmopathy (dated by TCRdb to between 2018 and 2020). Background on the whole study: Peripheral blood was sampled at the time of initial diagnosis, prior to any treatment. For training and testing, the roughly 97 patients in the discovery cohort were randomly divided in a 7:3 ratio. The paper reports TCR Vbeta CDR3 sequencing of 140 or so peripheral blood samples: approximately 41 ophthalmopathy, 75 to 80 hyperthyroidism and some 17 progressor patients. Prospective prediction of ophthalmopathy was tested in an independent validation cohort consisting of 18 to 20 hyperthyroidism patients and around 16 patients who later progressed to ophthalmopathy. A discovery cohort of about 95 patients, 43 with Graves' ophthalmopathy and fewer than 65 with stable Graves' hyperthyroidism, was used to find distinguishing TCR V-J signatures. After blood sampling, hyperthyroidism patients were treated with methimazole at a starting dose of 30 mg daily, and ophthalmopathy patients were treated with high-dose intravenous methylprednisolone. Thyroid tissue and blood T-cell repertoires from about six Graves' hyperthyroidism patients were also compared in the study. Study-level results and caveats: In validation, the model predicted progression to ophthalmopathy with approximately 71% sensitivity and around 72% specificity, a median of 6.5 months before onset. Ophthalmopathy was separated from stable hyperthyroidism by a 13 V-J signature model, with just over 85% sensitivity and around 81% specificity obtained in cross-validation and 80%/75% obtained in testing. No statistical method was used to fix the sample size in advance, and group allocation was not hidden from the investigators. Most expanded thyroid clonotypes (frequency above 0.001) were also detected in blood, a finding suggesting that blood repertoires may reflect thyroid immune responses.

This clonotype was counted ten times or more. Its recognized antigen is unknown. No much larger clonotype is one base removed from it; base qualities were not supplied. Hyperthyroidism patients were newly diagnosed, had a disease duration of under 2 months, and were aged 18 to 65 years. The study excluded patients with uncontrolled infections, other autoimmune diseases, pregnancy or lactation. Clinical symptoms, serum thyroxine and TRAb, thyroid ultrasound, and orbital computed tomography formed the basis for the diagnoses. Blood from progressor patients was drawn when they were first diagnosed with hyperthyroidism, before any ophthalmopathy symptoms appeared. Ficoll-Paque density gradient centrifugation was used to isolate PBMCs from approximately 10 ml of fresh peripheral blood. Progressor patients were first diagnosed with Graves' hyperthyroidism and then developed ophthalmopathy during follow-up. Trizol reagent was used to extract total RNA, and RNA quality was then checked on an Agilent 2100 Bioanalyzer.

TCR beta CDR3 regions were amplified from RNA transcripts. For the first round of RT-PCR on the TCR CDR3, the HTBI primer set was used together with the Qiagen OneStep RT-PCR kit. Libraries were constructed in a second round of multiplex PCR, after which size selection and purification were performed. Paired-end sequencing of the libraries was performed with 100 bp reads on an Illumina HiSeq2000. Per the authors' processing: Raw data were processed with SOAPnuke, discarding reads with adapters, uncalled bases, mean Phred below 15, or no exact constant-primer or identifier match. COPE v1.2.5 was used to merge the high-quality paired reads, and each unique nucleotide sequence was defined as a clonotype. MiTCR v1.1 was used to align the clonotypes against IMGT TRBV, TRBD and TRBJ reference segments. The analysis included only V-J combinations with a frequency above 0.0001, which together covered roughly 99% of the repertoires. The TCS score was defined as the ratio of F50 (clonal expansion) to E x V (chaos), calculated using BLOSUM62-based TCRdist between CDR3 peptides within each V-J. Welch's t-statistics and random forest reduced fewer than 550 V-J features to some 14, which were used in a naive Bayes classifier (R e1071). The public sequencing data were trimmed at Q25 with fastp and processed into clonotypes with MiXCR by TCRdb, which kept only in-frame beta chains. Under each unique CDR3 protein, matching rows form one entry showing the most common genes and DNA. The V and J calls, along with clone size, are taken from TCRdb and not from the paper's own processing. The sample includes under 350,000 distinct CDR3 sequences, with about 25% observed a single time. In total, the top ten clones hold over 25% of the sample.

This sequence originates from a man aged 35-49 years with Graves' hyperthyroidism that later progressed to Graves' ophthalmopathy. The sample comprised blood.

The CDR3 region: CASSGQAGVYQETQYF. The bases are TGTGCCAGCAGCGGGCAAGCGGGAGTGTACCAAGAGACCCAGTACTTC. Rearrangement joined TRBV6-1 to TRBJ2-5, with 8 junctional bases fitting TRBD2. Germline trimming amounts to 6 bases on V and 0 bases on J, with 9 as the count of junction bases outside the gene matches. The CDR3 numbers 16 residues from cysteine through phenylalanine. The DNA shown is the 48-base CDR3, in frame from base 1. CDR1 is given as MNHNS and CDR2 as SASEGT, both from the germline V gene.